This T cell receptor beta chain was sequenced during a study of blood T cell repertoires in COVID-19. The wider study: COVID-19 samples collected from the United States, Italy and Spain covered acute and convalescent phases.

The CDR3 has 13 residues. V was clipped by 1 base and J by 8 bases; unmatched bases: 6. CDR1 is GTSNPN and CDR2 is SVGIG in the germline V gene (reference sequence). Method: immunoSEQ multiplex PCR; TCRdb's copy keeps in-frame clones and lacks some. The data hold 200,000 to 250,000 clones, with 83% observed a single time. Sequenced input: peripheral blood. This clonotype was sampled from a woman in her twenties or thirties with COVID-19, enrolled during active disease. The chain joins TRBV30 to TRBJ1-2, with 8 positions matching TRBD1. This CDR3 reads CAWSAQGAGGYTF. Written as DNA, the CDR3 is TGTGCCTGGAGTGCGCAGGGGGCGGGCGGCTACACCTTC.